The following is a TCR beta chain sequence with its context. A few counts support this clone. What antigen it recognizes has not been identified. The sample holds no much larger clone one base away, and base qualities are not on file. This specimen comes from a study of blood T cell repertoires in COVID-19 (dated by TCRdb to the early 2020s). Regarding the study in general: Samples from collaborators originated in the United States, Italy and Spain and spanned both the acute and convalescent phases of COVID-19. Nearly every sample came with metadata listing a de-identified subject ID, COVID-19 status, age in years and sex. Subjects who had been exposed to COVID-19, were actively infected with it, or had recovered from it provided the deeply sampled blood TCRbeta repertoires that made up the dataset. Where HLA class I and class II types were available, the types were taken from metadata supplied by the sample provider, not from assay-based typing. The samples were drawn from the first 160 participants of the ongoing ImmuneRACE study and from about 1,200 subjects provided by 6 global collaborators. The material from the prospective study consisted of cDNA or gDNA derived from T cells, B-cell-depleted T cells, or PBMCs. The repertoires were released in a freely available public database intended as a resource for research on the immune response to SARS-CoV-2.

The collaborating institutions used their own protocols to collect whole blood in K2EDTA tubes. For TCRbeta analysis, collaborator samples were shipped as frozen whole blood, as isolated PBMCs, or as DNA extracted from either sample type. General findings and caveats noted by the study authors: How much clinical and demographic metadata was included differed by source and by participant, and the metadata was provided uncurated.

TCRbeta CDR3 regions were amplified from genomic DNA by means of the immunoSEQ Assay, a bias-controlled multiplex PCR. Per the source publication's procedure: Nucleated cell counts per sample were estimated from amplification of reference gene primers within the assay. To quantify the absolute abundance of each unique TCRbeta CDR3 rearrangement, sequence reads were collapsed and filtered. Productive Simpson clonality was computed per sample as the square root of Simpson's diversity index over productive rearrangements. Imported from immuneACCESS, the table was reduced by TCRdb to in-frame sequences with V and J called. These copies leave out some clones; in studies compared against another copy, an unresolved V gene accounts for under half, and the cause of the remainder is not known. V and J calls and clone size are as listed in that table; D and trimming were resolved from the DNA. The sample table lists some 71,000 clones, 85% to 90% of them with a count of one. The top ten hold less than 6.5% of the sample.

The source is a man aged 45-65 years with acute or convalescent COVID-19. Sequenced input: peripheral blood.

The DNA reads TGTGCCAGCAGTGAGACAGCCACCAATCAGCCCCAGCATTTT. Translated, it gives CASSETATNQPQHF. This chain joins TRBV2 to TRBJ1-5; perhaps TRBD1 is the D gene, with 5 bases matching. V is pared back by 3 bases and J by 3 bases, with 9 bases lying between the germline termini. Reading from cysteine to phenylalanine, the CDR3 counts 14 amino acids. Kept here is only the CDR3 DNA, which spans 42 bases and is read in frame from base 1. Sequences SNHLY (CDR1) and FYNNEI (CDR2) are obtained from the germline V gene.